This is a list of T cell receptor beta chains from one sample in a study of immune evolution from preneoplasia to lung adenocarcinoma. Produced via immunoSEQ multiplex PCR; TCRdb's table is partial and in-frame only. The sample comprises about 4,000 clones, more than 65% of which are singletons, and around 28% rests with the top ten. Source material: FFPE invasive lung adenocarcinoma tissue. The receptors come from a middle-aged person with lung adenocarcinoma. Some clones in this sample may be carry-over from other donors' samples. Each CDR3 is given without its conserved first and last residue. Where a row states a size, it is once, few, many or the class of an expanded clone; other rows omit it.

-	TRBV30	TRBJ1-4	AWSIPGQGVEKLF
-	TRBV7-2	TRBJ2-7	ASSLFRVTYEQY
-	TRBV6-1	TRBJ2-7	ASAYGGENYEQY
-	TRBV28	TRBJ2-7	ASKGTVTYEQY
-	TRBV9	TRBJ1-2	ASSPDFYGYT
-	TRBV4-2	TRBJ1-2	ASSQDNMGAYGYGYT
-	TRBV9	TRBJ2-5	ASSVGQGQQTQY
once	TRBV5-6	TRBJ1-1	ATQGTGISRTEAF
-	TRBV7-3	TRBJ1-1	ASSYTGLTEAF
-	TRBV7-9	TRBJ2-1	ASSLGQGMNEQF
-	TRBV5-4	TRBJ2-2	ASSFGPRASTGELF
-	TRBV7-8	TRBJ2-3	ASSDGLAGFTDTQY
once	TRBV7-9	TRBJ1-4	ASSRGEKLF
-	TRBV18	TRBJ1-5	ASRKDQNQPQH
-	TRBV7-9	TRBJ2-5	ASSLGSGNRGSLQETQY
once	TRBV6-5	TRBJ1-1	ASSSTGNTEAF
-	TRBV18	TRBJ2-5	ASSPGGETQY
-	TRBV27	TRBJ1-1	ASSYEMNTEAF
-	TRBV18	TRBJ1-1	ASSPNLGQGENTEAF
few	TRBV2	TRBJ1-5	ASRGFSNQPQH
-	TRBV5-1	TRBJ1-1	ASSFTDRGTEAF
-	TRBV19	TRBJ2-5	ASSIGLAGGGETQY
-	TRBV7-2	TRBJ1-2	ASSSPDRTYGYT
-	TRBV13	TRBJ1-4	ASSKRGGFEKLF
-	TRBV19	TRBJ1-1	ASSIRALNTEAF
-	TRBV9	TRBJ1-2	ASSQVSGQGFYGYT
-	TRBV5-6	TRBJ2-1	ASSPDKETYNEQF
once	TRBV5-4	TRBJ1-3	ASSPGQPSGNTIY
-	TRBV7-8	TRBJ1-1	ASISAPGLGTEAF
-	TRBV4-1	TRBJ1-3	ASSMQGYLAGNTIY
-	TRBV6-5	TRBJ2-4	ASSLRGRAKNIQY
-	TRBV5-6	TRBJ1-1	ASSLVRGQDTEAF
-	TRBV20-1	TRBJ2-7	SAAGSGEQY
-	TRBV7-5	TRBJ1-1	ARSLLRVWPEAF
-	TRBV20-1	TRBJ2-7	SAFEQY
few	TRBV7-9	TRBJ2-3	ASRFRDLGY
once	TRBV7-2	TRBJ2-2	ASSPGGSANTGELF
-	TRBV9	TRBJ2-2	ASSVGVGASAGELF
-	TRBV15	TRBJ2-7	ATSREKGQFWQY
-	TRBV5-1	TRBJ2-1	ASSLGTGVMLYNEQF
few	TRBV27	TRBJ2-1	ASSGSTTNNEQF
-	TRBV18	TRBJ2-3	ASSPSLRSLVADTQY